This T cell receptor (beta chain) originates from a study of shared clonotypes between healthy human individuals (dated by TCRdb to the early 2020s). Regarding the study in general: A couple of women and three men aged 18 to 49 years were included in the cohort. For each donor, CD4 naive and CD4 memory were each given three plates, CD8 naive was given two plates, and CD8 memory was given one plate. Blood TCR repertoires of a handful of healthy adults were deeply sequenced to estimate repertoire size and the extent of clonotype sharing between individuals. Different laboratories and diverse techniques were used to prepare libraries and sequence TCR repertoires, to increase sequencing depth and limit assay-specific biases. Between about 0.94 and 8.9 billion PBMCs per donor were obtained by leukapheresis.

As encoded in the germline V gene, CDR1 is MNHNS while CDR2 is SASEGT. After removal of 5 bases from V and 3 bases from J, the junction retains 6 bases not matched to a gene. Reading from cysteine to phenylalanine, the CDR3 counts 15 amino acids. Just the 45-base CDR3 DNA is kept, in frame starting at base 1. The donors were healthy, HIV-negative adults who had no recently reported acute infections or vaccinations. All donors were Caucasian adults living in Nashville, Tennessee, USA. CD8 memory samples were composed of magnetically selected CD45RO+ cells combined with CCR7-negative CD45RA+ effector memory (TemRA) cells. Blood was obtained by leukapheresis, after which PBMCs were separated by Ficoll-Histopaque density gradient centrifugation and cryopreserved in liquid nitrogen vapor phase. Purity and quantity of every magnetically sorted T cell population were checked by analytical flow cytometry. Genomic DNA was isolated from every sorted fraction and measured by UV absorbance on a Nanodrop 2000c.

Using the deep immunoSEQ assay, TCR CDR3 regions were amplified from genomic DNA by multiplex PCR. For each cell subset, the extracted genomic DNA was distributed evenly across all wells of several immunoSEQ 96-well plates, and each plate served as one replicate. For sorted subsets, 200 ng of genomic DNA, equivalent to around 30,000 T cell genomes, went into each replicate PCR. Purified libraries were quantified with a Qubit 3.0 fluorometer, sized on a Bioanalyzer 2100, and re-quantified with the KAPA Library Quantification kit. Every immunoSEQ 96-well plate was sequenced on a dedicated single-read 150-cycle Illumina NextSeq 550 flow cell. In the paper's pipeline: Because the immunoSEQ output included only junctional sequences and no quality scores, the filtering could not be the same as the filtering used for full-length reads. Sequences were annotated with PyIR, a Python wrapper for IgBLAST v1.9, and V/J genes and CDR3 were assigned using IMGT germline references. Reads were removed for weak V/J assignments (E-value above 1e-6), missing CDR3, stop codons, out-of-frame junctions, or ambiguous translated residues. V3J clonotypes were defined by identical inferred V gene, J gene, and CDR3 amino acid sequence. Percentage overlap between repertoires was calculated by dividing the number of shared unique clonotypes by the size of the smaller repertoire. Richness of each repertoire was evaluated using RTK rarefaction, the Chao1 estimator, and Recon v2.1 estimates of unobserved clonotypes. Generation probabilities for all TCRbeta clonotypes obtained by the gDNA method from a handful of donors were computed using OLGA. TCRdb's version of the immuneACCESS table is confined to in-frame rearrangements and falls short of the full clone set. An unresolved V gene accounts for under half of the shortfall where checked; the remainder is of unknown origin. V and J calls and clone size come straight from that table; D and trimming were deduced from the DNA. In this sample the table shows about 380,000 clones, around 96% of which occur a single time. The ten largest clones add up to 0.32% of the sample.

Findings and caveats that apply to the study as a whole: When several donors were compared, the shared fraction of clonotypes was about 5.4% for naive CD4, approximately 3.3% for naive CD8, roughly 2.5% for memory CD4, and around 0.4% for memory CD8. Estimated clonotype richness was generally larger for naive than for memory subsets. Pairwise subsampling led to the expectation that sequencing depth would affect the degree of clonotype sharing among donors. Higher generation probabilities were observed for clonotypes shared by all four sorted-subset donors than for non-shared clonotypes. Because the study included only a small number of donors, the genetic and exposure-history diversity represented was limited. Sampling was restricted to blood, and TCR repertoires in tissue are likely to differ from TCR repertoires in blood. Incomplete sequencing was indicated by rarefaction of sorted-subset datasets, despite the large sequencing depth.

Concerning this clone: Its cognate antigen has yet to be identified. It has no much larger one-base neighbor in the sample; base qualities were not kept.

The sequenced sample was memory CD8+ T cells sorted from blood. In the paper's terms, the cell subset or site label means: CD45RO+ cells pooled with CCR7-negative TemRA cells. Recombination connected TRBV6-1 to TRBJ2-7; TRBD2 lines up with 11 middle nucleotides. This TCR was recovered from a man aged 25 to 40 in good health. CDR3 loop: CASSFGLAGNYEQYF. The DNA sequence is TGTGCCAGCAGTTTTGGACTAGCGGGTAACTACGAGCAGTACTTC.